This T cell receptor (beta chain) originates from a study of T cell repertoires in cytomegalovirus infection (dated by TCRdb to between 2018 and 2021). In terms of the full investigation: Alongside well-studied HLA-B-restricted epitopes, the peptide stimulations were aimed at recently identified HLA-C-restricted CMV epitopes, whose presentation resists viral immunomodulation. The HLA type of each donor mattered for the analysis, because public TCR beta signatures pointed to carriage of CMV infection along with the matching HLA type. Broader findings and caveats from the paper: In the ex vivo response, HLA-C-restricted CMV-specific TCR beta clonotypes were dominant, and in two of eight donors the single most frequent clonotype came from this HLA-C-restricted group. In both this cohort and an independent cohort of 350 or so donors, the cumulative frequency of public TCR beta family members distinguished carriers of CMV infection plus the relevant HLA type.

CDR3 length: 15 amino acids, cysteine to phenylalanine. The DNA shown is the 45-base CDR3, in frame from base 1. V drops 1 base and J drops 4 bases, leaving 11 bases in between. Based on the germline V gene, the CDR1 and CDR2 sequences are MNHNS and SASEGT. The treatment or condition label corresponds to: in vitro stimulation with specific CMV peptide epitopes to enrich CMV-specific T cells. TCRdb names Illumina HiSeq 1500 as the instrument used. The raw public data were reprocessed by TCRdb itself: fastp quality trimming at Q25, MiXCR clonotype calling, in-frame beta chains only. Rows matching on CDR3 protein sequence are summarized as one entry with the most common DNA and genes. The sample profile shows approximately 350,000 distinct CDR3 sequences; roughly 36% of them were found once. Clones ranked in the top ten supply 13% of the sample. This clonotype was recorded many times. This clone's antigen is unknown. No much larger clone is present one base from it, and per-base qualities are unavailable.

The starting material was cultured PBMCs, obtained from culture after CMV antigen stimulation. This chain joins TRBV6-1 to TRBJ1-5, with the D gene not clear enough to name. This sequence was found in a human donor in good health (CMV status not recorded). Some clones in this sample may be carry-over from other donors' samples. The DNA reads as follows: TGTGCCAGCAGTGAAGGATGGTCACGGAATCAGCCCCAGCATTTT. This codes for CASSEGWSRNQPQHF.